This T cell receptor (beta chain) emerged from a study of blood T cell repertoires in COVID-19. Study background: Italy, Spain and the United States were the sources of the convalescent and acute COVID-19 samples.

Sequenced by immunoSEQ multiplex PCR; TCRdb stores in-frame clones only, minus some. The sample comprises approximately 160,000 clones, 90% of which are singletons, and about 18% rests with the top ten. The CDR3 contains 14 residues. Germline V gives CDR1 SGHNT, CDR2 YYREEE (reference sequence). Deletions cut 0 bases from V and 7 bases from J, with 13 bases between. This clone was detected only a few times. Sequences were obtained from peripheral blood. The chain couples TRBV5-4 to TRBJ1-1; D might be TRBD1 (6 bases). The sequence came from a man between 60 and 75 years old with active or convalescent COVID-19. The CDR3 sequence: CASSLGQGQGEAFF. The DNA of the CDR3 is TGTGCCAGCAGCTTGGGTCAGGGACAAGGTGAAGCTTTCTTT. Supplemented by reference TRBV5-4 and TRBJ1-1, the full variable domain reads ETGVTQSPTHLIKTRGQQVTLRCSSQSGHNTVSWYQQALGQGPQFIFQYYREEENGRGNFPPRFSGLQFPNYSSELNVNALELDDSALYLCASSLGQGQGEAFFGQGTRLTVV.